What follows is one T cell receptor beta chain and its context. Its specificity is unknown. Other DNA sequences in the sample encode the same CDR3. Trimming shortened V by 5 bases and J by 5 bases, and 10 bases separated the two germline ends. Germline V lookup: CDR1 SEHNR, CDR2 FQNEAQ (reference sequence). The CDR3 sequence is 12 residues long. Primers for the PCR totalled 60 Vbeta and 13 Jbeta. Assay used: immunoSEQ multiplex PCR; TCRdb lists only in-frame clones, some missing. In the table there are around 50,000 clones, about 70% of which are singletons. The sample comes from a study of cytomegalovirus exposure and HLA in healthy donors. Background on the study: Most genotyped donors, 65% to 85% of more than 300, had Caucasian-associated genetic ancestry.

Regarding the study as a whole: As confirmed in vitro, a few CMV-associated chains were specific for CMV antigens. Later analysis found that TCR beta chains associated with HLA were more clonally expanded than other, equally common chains. Follow-up analysis found HLA locus-dependent TCR association rates, highest for DRB1 and lowest for HLA-C.

Sequencing was done on a sample of PBMCs. The sequence derives from a woman aged 50 to 60 in good health and CMV-seropositive. This chain connects TRBV7-9 to TRBJ2-7, with D maybe TRBD2 (5 bases). The CDR3 region is CASSPPGDEQYF. The CDR3 DNA follows: TGTGCCAGCAGCCCCCCCGGGGACGAGCAGTACTTC.